The rows below give T cell receptor beta chains drawn from one sample of a study of OX40 agonist ivuxolimab in advanced cancers. The assay was immunoSEQ multiplex PCR, and TCRdb's table has in-frame clones only and misses some. The sample comprises some 97,000 clones, 90% of which are singletons, and roughly 0.3% rests with the top ten. The sequenced sample was CD4+ or CD8+ T cells sorted from blood, obtained in a trial of the OX40 agonist ivuxolimab. The receptor set was obtained from an adult with an advanced solid tumor such as melanoma, head and neck, liver or kidney cancer. Each CDR3 is given with its conserved first and last residue. A D gene is named only where the DNA matches it firmly. Where a row states a size, it is once, few, many or the class of an expanded clone; other rows omit it.

j_call v_call clone_size d_call cdr3_nt cdr3_aa
TRBJ1-1 TRBV18 . . TGTGCCAGCTCATCGGACATGAACACTGAAGCTTTCTTT CASSSDMNTEAFF
TRBJ1-4 TRBV18 . TRBD1 TGTGCCAGCTCACCAAAGACAGGGCCCGAAAAACTGTTTTTT CASSPKTGPEKLFF
TRBJ2-1 TRBV7-5 once . TGTGCCAGAAGCTTAAGCGGGAGGACGAACAATGAGCAGTTCTTC CARSLSGRTNNEQFF
TRBJ1-5 TRBV5-5 . . TGTGCCAGCAGCTCGATGGGGACATACAATCAGCCCCAGCATTTT CASSSMGTYNQPQHF
TRBJ1-4 TRBV9 . TRBD1 TGTGCCAGCAGCGAGACAGGGACCTTTAATGAAAAACTGTTTTTT CASSETGTFNEKLFF
TRBJ2-1 TRBV7-8 . . TGTGCCAGCAGCCCCAGACTAGGGACCTACAATGAGCAGTTCTTC CASSPRLGTYNEQFF
TRBJ2-7 TRBV27 . TRBD1 TGTGCCAGCAGGCCTAGACAGGGTAGTCCTCCCTACGAGCAGTACTTC CASRPRQGSPPYEQYF
TRBJ2-7 TRBV6-5 . TRBD1 TGTGCCAGCAGAGGGACAGGGGGCAACTACGAGCAGTACTTC CASRGTGGNYEQYF
TRBJ2-7 TRBV6-1 . TRBD1 TGTGCCAGCAGTGACCGGACAGGGGGTGTTTACGAGCAGTACTTC CASSDRTGGVYEQYF
TRBJ1-1 TRBV6-5 . . TGTGCCAGCAGTTCAAGGGCAGGGAACACTGAAGCTTTCTTT CASSSRAGNTEAFF
TRBJ2-1 TRBV4-1 once TRBD2 TGCGCCAGCAGCCAAGGCAGGGGTAGCGGGATTGTTGAGCAGTTCTTC CASSQGRGSGIVEQFF
TRBJ1-1 TRBV6-5 once . TGTGCCAGCAATCAGGGTACTGAAGCTTTCTTT CASNQGTEAFF
TRBJ2-7 TRBV11-2 . . TGTGCCAGCAGCTTAGTGTCCTACGAGCAGTACTTC CASSLVSYEQYF